The clone carrying this TCR beta chain came up a few times. Antigen specificity is unknown. 5'RACE with constant-segment primers built TCRalpha and TCRbeta cDNA libraries with UMIs. TCRdb called the 5' RACE reads again in MiXCR, with one record for every CDR3 protein. Of under 300,000 distinct CDR3 sequences in the sample, 15% to 20% were seen once. Germline CDR1 reads SGHTA; CDR2 reads FQGNSA. There are 18 residues in the CDR3. V dropped 4 bases and J dropped 1; count of bases not matched to a gene: 8. The data were obtained in a study of T-cell memory formation after mild COVID-19. Study-level information: TCR clusters were mostly confined to one donor each. Broader study findings: What remained unconfirmed was the SARS-CoV-2 specificity of second-wave clones peaking on day 37. There were some responding clones in pre-infection memory, which suggested that cross-reactive memory had joined.

The specimen sequenced was PBMCs or a T cell subset sorted from them (not recorded which). This receptor was identified in a young man who had mild COVID-19 (a few samples of this study predate the infection). Cell type and time point are not known. The chain carries TRBV7-2 and TRBJ2-4; 12 positions agree with TRBD2. CDR3 DNA sequence: TGTGCCAGCAGCTACGGACTAGCGGGAACACAGGCCAAAAACATTCAGTACTTC. Translated, it gives CASSYGLAGTQAKNIQYF.